Each of the 3 T cell receptor beta chains below was sequenced from the same sample in a study of beta chain features in type 1 diabetes. Expressed TCRB transcripts were sequenced after all isolated RNA was converted to cDNA. TCRdb keeps only in-frame clones here, not all; method: immunoSEQ multiplex PCR. Seen here are hundreds of thousands of clones, roughly 15% observed once, and the top ten hold about 0.097%. Sequences were obtained from naive CD4+ T cells from blood. The receptors were sampled from a man aged 18 to 30 in good health.

The sample holds a few counts of this clone. The chain carries TRBV29-1 and TRBJ2-3; 8 nucleotides agree with TRBD1. CDR3 length equals 13 residues. The V gene end was trimmed by 6 bases and the J gene end by 6 bases; junction bases not matched to a gene: 8. Germline CDR1 is SQVTM and CDR2 is ANQGSEA. The CDR3, as DNA: TGCAGCGTCAGGGGGCGATTGTCCGATACGCAGTATTTT. It specifies CSVRGRLSDTQYF.

V usage is TRBV11-2 and J usage is TRBJ2-2; 8 bases are shared with TRBD2. J was trimmed by 6 bases and V by 5 bases; bases with no gene match: 14. This CDR3 has 17 residues. Per the germline V gene, CDR1 is SGHAT and CDR2 is FQNNGV. The CDR3 loop is CASSPLPGLGAPGELFF. In DNA form, the CDR3 reads TGTGCCAGCAGCCCCCTCCCGGGACTAGGTGCACCCGGGGAGCTGTTTTTT. Combining the CDR3 with reference TRBV11-2 and TRBJ2-2 gives the whole variable domain EAGVAQSPRYKIIEKRQSVAFWCNPISGHATLYWYQQILGQGPKLLIQFQNNGVVDDSQLPKDRFSAERLKGVDSTLKIQPAKLEDSAVYLCASSPLPGLGAPGELFFGEGSRLTVL.

This clone was picked up a small number of times. V and J are TRBV9 and TRBJ2-7; D may be TRBD2 (6 bases). V was shortened by 3 bases and J by 4 bases, with 17 bases between the two germline ends. The CDR3 has 15 amino acids. Germline V gives CDR1 SGDLS, CDR2 YYNGEE. CDR3 DNA sequence: TGTGCCAGCAGCGCTTCTGGGGGGTTGGCGTACGAGCAGTACTTC. It is translated as CASSASGGLAYEQYF.